This T cell receptor beta chain was obtained from a study of T cell repertoires in cytomegalovirus infection. Study summary: Selected CMV epitopes included recently identified HLA-C-restricted ones as well as well-studied HLA-B-restricted ones. Public TCR beta signature analysis indicated the presence of both CMV infection and matching HLA type.

General observations from the study: Of the TCR beta families, the public ones yielded a cumulative frequency that identified carriers of CMV plus the relevant HLA. There were HLA-C-restricted CMV-specific TCR beta clonotypes dominating the ex vivo response.

TCRdb recomputed calls from the reads with MiXCR, one row per CDR3 protein. The repertoire consists of tens of thousands of distinct CDR3 sequences, with 20% to 25% occurring once and the leading ten covering approximately 90%. Germline values: CDR1 LNHDA, CDR2 SQIVND (reference sequence). This CDR3 contains 12 residues. The V gene lost 3 bases and the J gene lost 6 bases, with 8 bases spanning the gap. With regard to this clonotype: Its antigen is not known.

The sequence was obtained from a human donor in good health (CMV status not recorded). Some clones in this sample may be carry-over from other donors' samples. The chain is built from TRBV19 and TRBJ1-2; D uncertain. The sample in question was CD8+ T cells from cultured PBMCs, obtained from culture after CMV antigen stimulation. The CDR3 DNA sequence: TGTGCCAGTAGTATTCGTCCGGATGGCTACACCTTC. Translated: CASSIRPDGYTF.